The 2 T cell receptor beta chains listed next were all sequenced from one sample in a study of shared clonotypes between healthy human individuals. Method: immunoSEQ multiplex PCR; TCRdb's copy keeps in-frame clones and lacks some. The table shows millions of clones, with approximately 94% occurring only once. CD45RO negativity and positive selection for CCR7 defined naive CD8 cells, a population that excluded terminally differentiated effector memory CD45RA+ cells. The sample was naive CD8+ T cells from PBMCs. The receptors were sampled from a man younger than 35 in good health. Some clones in this sample may be carry-over from other donors' samples.

In regard to this clone: Within the sample, other DNA sequences also encode this same CDR3. V is TRBV28 and J is TRBJ2-3; a weak D match, TRBD2 (6 bases). V dropped 2 bases and J dropped 0 bases, with 9 bases sitting between them. The CDR3 runs to 15 residues. Germline assignment: CDR1 MDHEN and CDR2 SYDVKM. The CDR3 DNA is TGTGCCAGCAGTTTAGGGACTGCTAGCACAGATACGCAGTATTTT. The encoded protein is CASSLGTASTDTQYF.

CDR3 loop: CASSDRDRQYNEQFF. The DNA for the CDR3 is TGTGCCAGTAGTGACCGGGACAGACAATACAATGAGCAGTTCTTC. The gene calls are TRBV19 and TRBJ2-1; 7 nucleotides agree with TRBD1. The length of the CDR3 is 15 residues. CDR1 is LNHDA and CDR2 is SQIVND in the germline V gene (reference sequence). Trimming took 5 bases from V and 4 from J; bases not matched to a gene: 8. Complete variable domain (other parts from reference TRBV19 and TRBJ2-1): DGGITQSPKYLFRKEGQNVTLSCEQNLNHDAMYWYRQDPGQGLRLIYYSQIVNDFQKGDIAEGYSVSREKKESFPLTVTSAQKNPTAFYLCASSDRDRQYNEQFFGPGTRLTVL.